The clone carrying this T cell receptor (beta chain) was recorded at least ten times. Its target is not known. This sample was taken from a study of neurological immune-mediated disorders. Regarding the study as a whole: It was the repertoires of 18 of 34 multiple sclerosis patients that phylogenetic grouping placed in one related-CDR3 cluster, which is a possible signature. No clinical or MRI feature was associated with the multiple sclerosis repertoire cluster.

This CDR3 comprises 13 residues. V lost 1 base, J lost 7 bases, and 12 bases lay in between. Germline loops: CDR1 SGHRS, CDR2 YFSETQ. TCRdb itself ran the 5' RACE reads through MiXCR, one entry per CDR3 protein. The sample has more than 45,000 distinct CDR3 sequences; about 4% are singletons. This chain joins TRBV5-1 and TRBJ2-7, with D perhaps being TRBD1 or TRBD2 (5 bases each). Specimen: PBMCs. This sequence was found in a man aged 50-60 years with multiple sclerosis. In DNA, the CDR3 is TGCGCCAGCAGCTTGAATGAGGGGCTAGAGCAGTACTTC. This encodes CASSLNEGLEQYF.